These 29 T cell receptor beta chains were all obtained from the same sample, sequenced in a study of T cells in Graves' hyperthyroidism and ophthalmopathy. Researchers took RNA transcripts and amplified the TCR beta CDR3 regions from them. The study used the HTBI primer set for a first-round RT-PCR of the TCR CDR3. Via MiXCR, TCRdb re-called the multiplex PCR reads, giving one row per CDR3 protein. Counted here are roughly 500,000 distinct CDR3 sequences, 15% to 20% occurring once; the ten biggest clones make up 25% to 30%. What was sequenced was blood. The receptors originated from a woman in her 30s with Graves' ophthalmopathy.

This clonotype was observed a single time. The J gene is TRBJ1-5, the V gene TRBV28; no clear D. The germline CDR1 and CDR2 sequences are MDHEN and SYDVKM. The length of the CDR3 is 12 residues. Trimming cost V 3 bases and J 6 bases, with 6 bases left between them. In DNA form, the CDR3 reads TGTGCCAGCAGTTTGTCTATTCAGCCCCAGCATTTT. Its protein product is CASSLSIQPQHF.

This clonotype was recorded many times. V gene TRBV10-2 combines with J gene TRBJ1-1, with unresolved D. Between the trimmed V and J ends, which lost 9 bases and 1 base, there was a span of 12 bases. Germline lookup yields CDR1 WSHSY and CDR2 SAAADI. The CDR3 consists of 13 residues. The CDR3 nucleotides are TGCGCCAGGACCGTCGGCGGGAACACTGAAGCTTTCTTT. This codes for CARTVGGNTEAFF.

Worth noting for this clonotype: At one boundary the junction diverges from the germline segment, which might be a read error. V gene TRBV6-9 combines with J gene TRBJ1-6, with D tentatively TRBD1 (5 bases). CDR1 and CDR2 from the germline V gene are MNHGY and SVAAGI. CDR3 length: 15 residues. CDR3 in DNA: TGTGCCAGCAGTTGGGGGGTACTGTATAATTCACCCCCCCACTTT. As protein: CASSWGVLYNSPPHF.

V and J are TRBV27 and TRBJ2-6, with D uncertain. CDR1 and CDR2 (germline): MNHEY, SMNVEV (reference sequence). Trimming left V 0 bases short and J 1 base short, with 13 bases between. This CDR3 spans 18 amino acids. Here the CDR3 reads CASSLSPGTLSGANVLTF. The CDR3 nucleotides are TGTGCCAGCAGTTTATCTCCGGGTACGCTTTCTGGGGCCAACGTCCTGACTTTC. Using reference TRBV27 and TRBJ2-6 for the parts outside the CDR3, the full variable domain is EAQVTQNPRYLITVTGKKLTVTCSQNMNHEYMSWYRQDPGLGLRQIYYSMNVEVTDKGDVPEGYKVSRKEKRNFPLILESPSPNQTSLYFCASSLSPGTLSGANVLTFGAGSRLTVL.

In this sample, this clonotype turned up many times. This chain joins TRBV14 and TRBJ2-7; D is uncertain. CDR3 length equals 15 residues. The germline V gene encodes CDR1 SGHDN and CDR2 FVKESK. Trimming left V 2 bases short and J 0 bases short, with 11 bases between. As DNA, the CDR3 is TGTGCCAGCAGCCAACCCCGTTTCGGCTCCTACGAGCAGTACTTC. It yields the protein CASSQPRFGSYEQYF.

In this sample, this clonotype turned up a few times. V is TRBV6-2 or TRBV6-3 and J is TRBJ2-1; 12 positions agree with TRBD2. The V and J ends lost 6 bases and 6 bases, in that order; junction bases with no gene match: 9. Germline-derived CDR1 and CDR2 are MNHEY and SVGEGT. CDR3 length: 16 residues. The CDR3 here is CASRPSTSGSPNEQFF. As DNA, the CDR3 is TGTGCCAGCAGACCCTCGACTAGCGGGAGCCCCAATGAGCAGTTCTTC.

This clonotype has just a few counts. This chain uses TRBV29-1 with TRBJ2-2, with 9 bases fitting TRBD1. The CDR3 consists of 14 residues. J was trimmed by 5 bases and V by 7 bases; bases with no gene match: 8. Germline CDR1 SQVTM, CDR2 ANQGSEA. The CDR3 is CSGGDRAGTGELFF. In DNA form, the CDR3 reads TGCAGCGGGGGGGACAGGGCTGGAACCGGGGAGCTGTTTTTT.

The V gene is TRBV3-1, the J gene TRBJ2-5; TRBD2 matches at 14 bases. The germline V gene encodes CDR1 LGHDT and CDR2 YNNKEL (reference sequence). The CDR3 totals 16 residues. V lost 4 bases and J lost 4; bases outside the gene matches: 5. The CDR3 here is CASSRLGLAGGETQYF. CDR3 in DNA: TGTGCCAGCAGCCGCCTCGGACTAGCGGGGGGAGAGACCCAGTACTTC.

There are many counts of this clonotype. The rearrangement links TRBV2 to TRBJ2-3, with D perhaps given as TRBD1 or TRBD2 (5 bases each). The V gene lost 8 bases and the J gene lost 4 bases, with 10 bases spanning the gap. CDR1 SNHLY and CDR2 FYNNEI come from the germline V gene. CDR3 length: 12 amino acids. CDR3 region: CASLRGPDTQYF. The CDR3 DNA reads TGTGCCAGCTTGAGGGGCCCAGATACGCAGTATTTT.

This clonotype was counted many times. The chain uses TRBV28 and TRBJ1-5; 9 nucleotides align to TRBD1. Germline V gene lookup returns CDR1 MDHEN and CDR2 SYDVKM. This CDR3 comprises 16 residues. With 3 bases clipped from V and 5 bases from J, the junction kept 8 bases outside the gene matches. CDR3 sequence: CASSFPPGTGYQPQHF. The CDR3 nucleotides are TGTGCCAGCAGTTTCCCCCCTGGGACAGGGTATCAGCCCCAGCATTTT.

The chain links TRBV7-2 to TRBJ1-3; D remains unclear. The CDR3 contains 11 residues. From germline, CDR1 is SGHTA and CDR2 FQGNSA. Deletions cut 1 base from V and 11 bases from J, with 6 bases between. The CDR3 DNA reads as TGTGCCAGCAGCTTAGTCTCCCCCATATATTTT. Translating gives CASSLVSPIYF.

A few counts support this clonotype. Possible read error: a much larger clone is one base away. The J gene is TRBJ2-7, the V gene TRBV2; possible D gene TRBD2, 6 bases. The germline CDR1 and CDR2 sequences are SNHLY and FYNNEI. Trimming shortened V by 8 bases and J by 1 base, and 12 bases separated the two germline ends. The CDR3 sequence is 13 residues long. The CDR3 region has the DNA TGTGCCAGCGGTGTGGGAGGATCCTACGAGCAGTACTTC. Its translation is CASGVGGSYEQYF.

This clonotype occurred a few times. V usage is TRBV5-1 and J usage is TRBJ2-2; D gene unclear. CDR3 length: 14 amino acids. Looked up from germline, CDR1 is SGHRS and CDR2 is YFSETQ. V lost 0 bases, J lost 4 bases, and 7 bases lay in between. The CDR3 loop reads CASSLAAATGELFF. Here the CDR3 DNA reads TGCGCCAGCAGCTTGGCCGCGGCCACCGGGGAGCTGTTTTTT.

This clonotype was detected many times. The chain is built from TRBV4-3 and TRBJ2-2, with 8 bases aligning to TRBD1. V lost 1 base, J lost 7 bases, and 8 bases stayed unmatched. The CDR3 is made up of 16 amino acids. Per germline, CDR1 LGHNA and CDR2 YSLEER. DNA of the CDR3: TGCGCCAGCAGCCAAGGGTGGACAGGGCACATCGGGGAGCTGTTTTTT. Amino acid sequence: CASSQGWTGHIGELFF.

This clonotype was seen many times. This chain joins TRBV20-1 and TRBJ2-3, with 13 positions matching TRBD2. CDR3 length equals 16 residues. CDR1 DFQATT and CDR2 SNEGSKA come from the germline V gene (reference sequence). The trim removed 3 bases at V and 4 bases at J, leaving 7 bases unmatched. CDR3: CSASGGLAGEPDTQYF. DNA of the CDR3: TGCAGTGCTAGTGGCGGACTAGCGGGAGAACCAGATACGCAGTATTTT.

This rearrangement joins TRBV6-1 to TRBJ1-2, with TRBD1 matching 10 bases. Germline CDR1 is MNHNS and CDR2 is SASEGT. The CDR3 spans 15 residues. V lost 4 bases and J lost 4; bases outside the gene matches: 6. CDR3 sequence: CASSVNRDRGYGYTF. CDR3 nucleotide sequence: TGTGCCAGCAGTGTAAACAGGGACAGGGGCTATGGCTACACCTTC.

There are many counts of this clonotype. The CDR3 protein is CASRPELLRAGALQETQYF. For the CDR3, the DNA is TGTGCCAGCAGACCCGAACTCCTGAGAGCGGGAGCTCTCCAAGAGACCCAGTACTTC. The V and J genes are TRBV28 and TRBJ2-5; 8 bases line up with TRBD2. Germline trimming cut 6 bases from V and 1 base from J; bases unmatched to any gene: 19. The V gene's germline CDR1 is MDHEN and CDR2 SYDVKM. CDR3 size: 19 residues.

This chain connects TRBV24-1 to TRBJ2-4, with 10 bases lining up with TRBD1. The V gene end was trimmed by 4 bases and the J gene end by 7 bases; junction bases not matched to a gene: 6. The CDR3 sequence is 15 residues long. Germline V lookup: CDR1 KGHDR, CDR2 SFDVKD. The CDR3 nucleotides are TGTGCCACCAGTGAAACCGGGACAGGGGAGAACATTCAGTACTTC. Translating gives CATSETGTGENIQYF.

J is TRBJ2-1 and V is TRBV4-2; either TRBD1 or TRBD2 may fit D (5 bases each). Trimming left V 2 bases short and J 8 bases short, with 10 bases between. The CDR3 runs 13 residues. Looked up from germline, CDR1 is LGHNA and CDR2 is YNFKEQ. CDR3 DNA: TGTGCCAGCAGCCAAAGCCTGGGGGATGAGCAGTTCTTC. The encoded protein is CASSQSLGDEQFF.

This rearrangement joins TRBV6-1 to TRBJ2-7; 8 bases agree with TRBD2. Germline CDR1 is MNHNS and CDR2 is SASEGT. This CDR3 comprises 15 residues. With 5 bases clipped from V and 2 bases from J, the junction kept 8 bases outside the gene matches. DNA of the CDR3: TGTGCCAGCAGTCCACCTACTAGCGGCGCCTACGAGCAGTACTTC. This encodes CASSPPTSGAYEQYF.

The chain recombines TRBV4-3 with TRBJ2-1; possibly TRBD2 for D (6 bases). V shed 1 base and J shed 0 bases, with 13 bases lying between them. CDR1 and CDR2 from the germline V gene are LGHNA and YSLEER. The CDR3 has 17 residues. The CDR3 sequence: CASSQGDWQSSYNEQFF. CDR3 DNA: TGCGCCAGCAGCCAAGGGGACTGGCAAAGCTCCTACAATGAGCAGTTCTTC.

This clonotype has at least ten counts. The genes are TRBV7-6 and TRBJ1-1, with D tentatively TRBD1 (6 bases). With 5 bases removed from V and 3 bases from J, the gap between germline ends came to 13 bases. Germline assignment: CDR1 SGHVS and CDR2 FNYEAQ. This CDR3 has 14 residues. The CDR3 here is CASSPGVGDTEAFF. In DNA form, the CDR3 reads TGTGCCAGCAGCCCAGGGGTGGGGGACACTGAAGCTTTCTTT. The variable domain in full, completed from reference TRBV7-6 and TRBJ1-1, reads GAGVSQSPRYKVTKRGQDVALRCDPISGHVSLYWYRQALGQGPEFLTYFNYEAQQDKSGLPNDRFSAERPEGSISTLTIQRTEQRDSAMYRCASSPGVGDTEAFFGQGTRLTVV.

This clonotype was seen more than once but under ten times. This chain connects TRBV20-1 to TRBJ2-1; D might be TRBD2 (6 bases). V dropped 0 bases and J dropped 4 bases, with 16 bases sitting between them. Germline loops: CDR1 DFQATT, CDR2 SNEGSKA (reference sequence). The CDR3 is 16 amino acids. CDR3 nucleotides: TGCAGTGCTAGAGATACCCTCGGGACTTTTTACAATGAGCAGTTCTTC. As protein: CSARDTLGTFYNEQFF.

CDR3 in DNA: TGTGCCAGCAGTTATGGGACAGGAGGAGATCCTGAAGCTTTCTTT. It yields the protein CASSYGTGGDPEAFF. The chain recombines TRBV6-5 with TRBJ1-1; TRBD1 matches 8 bases. CDR3 length: 15 residues. CDR1 is MNHEY, CDR2 SVGAGI, per germline. J gave up 6 bases and V 3 bases, and 9 bases lay outside the gene matches.

This clonotype came up a few times. The chain combines TRBV10-1 with TRBJ1-2; D is possibly TRBD1 (5 bases). This CDR3 comprises 13 residues. V lost 4 bases, J lost 7 bases, and 13 bases lay in between. The germline gives CDR1 WNHNN, CDR2 SYGVQD (reference sequence). CDR3 in amino acids: CASSAQGGIGYTF. CDR3 bases: TGCGCCAGCAGTGCTCAGGGCGGCATTGGCTACACCTTC.

This clonotype was picked up many times. The chain recombines TRBV7-3 with TRBJ1-4; no reliable D call. Trimming stripped 5 bases from V and 8 bases from J, with 12 bases between. CDR1 is SGHTA and CDR2 is FQGTGA in the germline V gene. The CDR3 loop spans 13 amino acids. The CDR3 region is CASSPGIGEKLFF. CDR3 nucleotide sequence: TGTGCCAGCAGCCCGGGGATTGGGGAAAAACTGTTTTTT.

This clonotype showed up many times. The chain combines TRBV11-2 with TRBJ2-1; TRBD2 matches at 7 bases. The CDR3 is 13 residues long. V lost 3 bases to trimming and J lost 10 bases; unmatched junction nucleotides: 6. Germline V lookup: CDR1 SGHAT, CDR2 FQNNGV. The CDR3 loop is CASSFGGKKEQFF. CDR3 nucleotides: TGTGCCAGCAGCTTCGGGGGGAAAAAGGAGCAGTTCTTC. Supplemented by reference TRBV11-2 and TRBJ2-1, the full variable domain reads EAGVAQSPRYKIIEKRQSVAFWCNPISGHATLYWYQQILGQGPKLLIQFQNNGVVDDSQLPKDRFSAERLKGVDSTLKIQPAKLEDSAVYLCASSFGGKKEQFFGPGTRLTVL.

The chain joins TRBV10-3 to TRBJ2-1; a possible D gene is TRBD1 (5 bases). CDR1 and CDR2 from the germline V gene are ENHRY and SYGVKD. V was clipped by 6 bases and J by 6 bases, with 9 bases between them. The CDR3 has 12 amino acids. The CDR3 is CAIRQAANEQFF. DNA for the CDR3: TGTGCCATCAGACAGGCGGCCAATGAGCAGTTCTTC.

The chain joins TRBV11-2 to TRBJ1-2; D gene unclear. Per germline, CDR1 SGHAT and CDR2 FQNNGV. Trimming removed 5 bases at V and 4 bases at J, with 11 bases between. This CDR3 region has 13 residues. DNA of the CDR3: TGTGCCAGCAGCCCCCTCGGGAGCTATGGCTACACCTTC. Residues: CASSPLGSYGYTF.